Included here is one T cell receptor beta chain sequence, with context. No antigen is known for it. This entry belongs to a study of CD4 T cell repertoires in COVID-19. Study context: Relabeled CFSE-low cells, IL-2-expanded for 10 days, met spikes from other coronaviruses.

Measured with immunoSEQ multiplex PCR; TCRdb has only the in-frame clones, and not every one. Among about 75,000 clones, approximately 83% were seen once, and the ten largest hold roughly 0.58%. Whole-study results and caveats: Several top expanded SARS-CoV-2-reactive clonotypes were shared by two or three memory subsets. In SARS-CoV and/or HKU1 spike cultures, between roughly 6 and 26% of SARS-CoV-2 clonotypes reappeared.

V was shortened by 2 bases and J by 5 bases, with 15 bases between the two germline ends. Germline loops: CDR1 MNHEY, CDR2 SVGAGI. This CDR3 region has 15 residues. Material: CD4+ T cells from peripheral blood, obtained after recovery from COVID-19. This clonotype was obtained from a human donor who had COVID-19. The chain employs TRBV6-5 and TRBJ1-1; D ambiguous. CDR3 DNA sequence: TGTGCCAGCAGTTACGCCGCACCCCGGGAGACTGAAGCTTTCTTT. It yields the protein CASSYAAPRETEAFF.